These 23 T cell receptor beta chains came from one sample sequenced in a study of OX40 agonist ivuxolimab in advanced cancers. Sequencing was performed with immunoSEQ multiplex PCR; in TCRdb, only in-frame clones are kept and a portion is missing. The sample records about 83,000 clones, 65% to 90% being singletons. The sequencing here drew on CD4+ or CD8+ T cells sorted from blood, taken in a trial of the OX40 agonist ivuxolimab. Receptor source: an adult with an advanced solid tumor such as melanoma, head and neck, liver or kidney cancer.

The chain employs TRBV10-2 and TRBJ2-7, with D perhaps TRBD2 (7 bases). The germline V gene has CDR1 WSHSY and CDR2 SAAADI. This CDR3 spans 15 amino acids. Trimming left V 3 bases short and J 0 bases short, with 12 bases between. The CDR3 loop reads CASSDWGGPSYEQYF. In DNA, the CDR3 is TGCGCCAGCAGTGATTGGGGGGGGCCCTCCTACGAGCAGTACTTC.

The chain combines TRBV7-9 with TRBJ2-5; TRBD2 matches at 10 bases. With 2 bases clipped from V and 1 base from J, the junction kept 4 bases outside the gene matches. The CDR3 has 16 amino acids. Per the germline V gene, CDR1 is SEHNR and CDR2 is FQNEAQ (reference sequence). This CDR3 is CASSLNSGGFQETQYF. Written as DNA, the CDR3 is TGTGCCAGCAGCTTAAATAGCGGGGGGTTCCAAGAGACCCAGTACTTC.

The chain couples TRBV6-1 to TRBJ2-5, with a weak D call TRBD1 (6 bases). Germline CDR1 and CDR2: MNHNS and SASEGT. With 1 base removed from V and 2 bases from J, the gap between germline ends came to 14 bases. The CDR3 runs to 16 residues. The CDR3 here is CASSEGTGSVQETQYF. The CDR3 region has the DNA TGTGCCAGCAGTGAAGGAACAGGGTCAGTACAAGAGACCCAGTACTTC.

The V and J genes are TRBV7-2 and TRBJ2-5; 8 bases map to TRBD2. This CDR3 region has 15 residues. Germline assignment: CDR1 SGHTA and CDR2 FQGNSA. V lost 5 bases, J lost 9 bases, and 14 bases stayed unmatched. CDR3 bases: TGTGCCAGCAGCGGCCCGGCGCGGGGGGCTGGGGCCCAGTACTTC. This translates into CASSGPARGAGAQYF.

V gene TRBV19 combines with J gene TRBJ2-2, with 8 bases matching TRBD2. J gave up 5 bases and V 11 bases, and 10 bases lay outside the gene matches. The CDR3 has 14 amino acids. Germline values: CDR1 LNHDA, CDR2 SQIVND (reference sequence). As DNA, the CDR3 is TGTGCCTCCATGCGGGGGGTAGCTACCGGGGAGCTGTTTTTT. Translated: CASMRGVATGELFF.

The genes are TRBV5-6 and TRBJ1-1; tentative D call: TRBD1 (5 bases). The CDR3 is made up of 14 amino acids. Trimming removed 0 bases from V and 2 bases from J, with 8 bases in between. Germline V gene data show CDR1 as SGHDT and CDR2 as YYEEEE. CDR3 residues: CASSLVGGNTEAFF. In DNA form, the CDR3 reads TGTGCCAGCAGCTTGGTTGGGGGAAACACTGAAGCTTTCTTT. Full variable domain (outside the CDR3, taken from reference TRBV5-6 and TRBJ1-1): DAGVTQSPTHLIKTRGQQVTLRCSPKSGHDTVSWYQQALGQGPQFIFQYYEEEERQRGNFPDRFSGHQFPNYSSELNVNALLLGDSALYLCASSLVGGNTEAFFGQGTRLTVV.

The gene calls are TRBV7-9 and TRBJ1-6; TRBD1 might be the D (6 bases). With 5 bases removed from V and 11 bases from J, the gap between germline ends came to 13 bases. This CDR3 is built from 13 residues. Per the germline V gene, CDR1 is SEHNR and CDR2 is FQNEAQ (reference sequence). The CDR3 here is CASSRQDYAPLHF. The CDR3 coding sequence is TGTGCCAGCAGCCGACAGGATTATGCACCCCTCCACTTT.

The V gene is TRBV7-2, the J gene TRBJ2-1; D might be TRBD2 (5 bases). Germline V lookup: CDR1 SGHTA, CDR2 FQGNSA. V shed 2 bases and J shed 9 bases, with 20 bases lying between them. The CDR3 is 16 residues long. The CDR3 nucleotides read TGTGCCAGCAGCTTAACACTGACACAAATCGGAGGTGAGCAGTTCTTC. This encodes CASSLTLTQIGGEQFF. The variable domain in full, with the rest retrieved from reference TRBV7-2 and TRBJ2-1, is GAGVSQSPSNKVTEKGKDVELRCDPISGHTALYWYRQSLGQGLEFLIYFQGNSAPDKSGLPSDRFSAERTGGSVSTLTIQRTQQEDSAVYLCASSLTLTQIGGEQFFGPGTRLTVL.

This chain connects TRBV20-1 to TRBJ2-5; no definite D call. The CDR3 spans 10 residues. Germline V gene sequence: CDR1 DFQATT, CDR2 SNEGSKA (reference sequence). The V end lost 5 bases, the J end lost 9 bases, and 10 bases lay between the germline ends. The CDR3 region is CSAQVVAQYF. Written as DNA, the CDR3 is TGCAGTGCTCAAGTGGTGGCCCAGTACTTC.

The V gene is TRBV5-8, the J gene TRBJ1-4, with 7 positions matching TRBD1. The CDR3 is 17 amino acids. The trim removed 4 bases at V and 2 bases at J, leaving 11 bases unmatched. Germline V CDR1 and CDR2: SGHTS, YDEGEE. DNA for the CDR3: TGTGCCAGCAGCGTGCGACAGGGATATATTACTAATGAAAAACTGTTTTTT. Residues: CASSVRQGYITNEKLFF.

This rearrangement joins TRBV5-1 to TRBJ2-1, with D unresolved. V was clipped by 0 bases and J by 10 bases, with 5 bases between them. CDR1 SGHRS and CDR2 YFSETQ come from the germline V gene. This CDR3 region has 11 residues. This CDR3 is CASSLVAEQFF. The CDR3 DNA reads TGCGCCAGCAGCTTGGTTGCGGAGCAGTTCTTC.

V gene TRBV5-1 combines with J gene TRBJ2-1; 7 bases are shared with TRBD2. From germline, CDR1 is SGHRS and CDR2 YFSETQ. V was pared by 0 bases and J by 8 bases, with 11 bases of the junction left unmatched. The CDR3 spans 16 residues. The CDR3 DNA reads TGCGCCAGCAGCTTGGTAATCGGGGGGATTGGGGATGAGCAGTTCTTC. This translates into CASSLVIGGIGDEQFF.

The chain joins TRBV7-3 to TRBJ2-3; D might be TRBD1 (6 bases). The CDR3 extends over 13 amino acids. V was shortened by 5 bases and J by 6 bases, with 12 bases between the two germline ends. Germline-derived CDR1 and CDR2 are SGHTA and FQGTGA. CDR3 bases: TGTGCCAGCAGCCGCACAGGGTCGGATACGCAGTATTTT. It is translated as CASSRTGSDTQYF.

The chain carries TRBV7-2 and TRBJ2-7; TRBD1 is a possible D gene (5 bases). Germline assignment: CDR1 SGHTA and CDR2 FQGNSA. The CDR3 contains 14 residues. The germline V and J ends were trimmed by 1 base and 2 bases, with 9 bases remaining between them. The CDR3 coding sequence is TGTGCCAGCAGCTTAGGTAAGGGGCCCTACGAGCAGTACTTC. Residues: CASSLGKGPYEQYF. Filled out from reference TRBV7-2 and TRBJ2-7, the complete variable domain reads GAGVSQSPSNKVTEKGKDVELRCDPISGHTALYWYRQSLGQGLEFLIYFQGNSAPDKSGLPSDRFSAERTGGSVSTLTIQRTQQEDSAVYLCASSLGKGPYEQYFGPGTRLTVT.

The rearrangement uses TRBV2 and TRBJ1-5; tentative D call: TRBD1 (5 bases). Trimming removed 6 bases at V and 0 bases at J, with 12 bases between. Germline lookup yields CDR1 SNHLY and CDR2 FYNNEI. CDR3 length: 15 amino acids. The CDR3 DNA reads TGTGCCAGCAGGACGGGGGGTGTTAGCAATCAGCCCCAGCATTTT. This gives the protein CASRTGGVSNQPQHF.

This rearrangement joins TRBV7-6 to TRBJ2-5; TRBD1 is a possible D gene (5 bases). With 3 bases removed from V and 0 bases from J, the gap between germline ends came to 5 bases. This CDR3 spans 13 amino acids. Germline V gene sequence: CDR1 SGHVS, CDR2 FNYEAQ. CDR3 loop: CASSLTDQETQYF. The CDR3 coding sequence is TGTGCCAGCAGCTTGACAGACCAAGAGACCCAGTACTTC. The full variable domain, completed using reference TRBV7-6 and TRBJ2-5, is GAGVSQSPRYKVTKRGQDVALRCDPISGHVSLYWYRQALGQGPEFLTYFNYEAQQDKSGLPNDRFSAERPEGSISTLTIQRTEQRDSAMYRCASSLTDQETQYFGPGTRLLVL.

The chain recombines TRBV10-3 with TRBJ1-5, with D perhaps TRBD1 (5 bases). The CDR3 runs 14 residues. V lost 0 bases and J 7 bases, leaving 10 bases between the germline ends. Germline V gene sequence: CDR1 ENHRY, CDR2 SYGVKD. The CDR3: CAISESGWGQPQHF. In DNA form, the CDR3 reads TGTGCCATCAGTGAGTCGGGGTGGGGGCAGCCCCAGCATTTT.

This CDR3 reads CASSLVGGARNTEAFF. CDR3 DNA: TGTGCCAGCAGCTTAGTTGGAGGGGCGAGGAACACTGAAGCTTTCTTT. The gene calls are TRBV13 and TRBJ1-1, with D possibly TRBD1 on 5 matching bases. V was pared by 1 base and J by 1 base, with 13 bases between. This CDR3 is 16 amino acids long. The germline CDR1 and CDR2 sequences are PRHDT and FYEKMQ (reference sequence).

The V gene is TRBV5-6, the J gene TRBJ1-1, with D possibly TRBD1 on 5 matching bases. Between the trimmed V and J ends, which lost 3 bases and 5 bases, there was a span of 26 bases. There are 18 residues in the CDR3. CDR1 and CDR2 (germline): SGHDT, YYEEEE. In nucleotides, the CDR3 is TGTGCCAGCAGCTCACGGAGAAGGGACTTTACGCGCGGAACTGAAGCTTTCTTT. Translating it yields CASSSRRRDFTRGTEAFF.

This chain links TRBV7-2 with TRBJ1-1; no reliable D call. V dropped 2 bases and J dropped 3 bases, with 4 bases sitting between them. CDR1 and CDR2 (germline): SGHTA, FQGNSA. This CDR3 is built from 12 residues. The CDR3: CASSLSYTEAFF. The CDR3 DNA is TGTGCCAGCAGCTTATCATACACTGAAGCTTTCTTT.

The sample holds one count of this clone. For the CDR3, the DNA is TGTGCCAGCTCACCACCTCAGGTGGTCAAAAACATTCAGTACTTC. This sequence encodes CASSPPQVVKNIQYF. J is TRBJ2-4 and V is TRBV18; D not resolved. The CDR3 length is 15 residues. Trimming removed 0 bases at V and 3 bases at J, with 9 bases between. Germline CDR1 KGHSH, CDR2 LQKENI.

J is TRBJ1-4 and V is TRBV19; 9 bases line up with TRBD1. With V trimmed by 3 bases and J by 0 bases, 5 bases remained unmatched. The CDR3 extends over 17 amino acids. CDR1 and CDR2 from the germline V gene are LNHDA and SQIVND (reference sequence). The CDR3 reads CASSIFNRGPTNEKLFF. CDR3 nucleotides: TGTGCCAGTAGTATCTTCAACAGGGGGCCAACTAATGAAAAACTGTTTTTT. Full variable domain (outside the CDR3, taken from reference TRBV19 and TRBJ1-4): DGGITQSPKYLFRKEGQNVTLSCEQNLNHDAMYWYRQDPGQGLRLIYYSQIVNDFQKGDIAEGYSVSREKKESFPLTVTSAQKNPTAFYLCASSIFNRGPTNEKLFFGSGTQLSVL.

This clone occurred once. This chain links TRBV5-8 with TRBJ2-3; the D gene is possibly TRBD1 (5 bases). The germline gives CDR1 SGHTS, CDR2 YDEGEE. CDR3 length: 14 residues. V was clipped by 0 bases and J by 0 bases, with 5 bases between them. The CDR3: CASSLGQSTDTQYF. In DNA form, the CDR3 reads TGTGCCAGCAGCTTGGGACAGAGCACAGATACGCAGTATTTT.